The sequence of this T cell receptor beta chain was determined in a study of blood T cell repertoires in COVID-19. At the level of the study: Acute and convalescent COVID-19 samples came from the United States, Italy and Spain.

The V and J ends lost 4 bases and 10 bases respectively, with 11 bases between them. Germline-derived CDR1 and CDR2 are SNHLY and FYNNEI. The CDR3 consists of 13 residues. Measured with immunoSEQ multiplex PCR; TCRdb has only the in-frame clones, and not every one. The table includes about 94,000 clones, 80% to 85% detected once. The source is a man in his sixties with acute or convalescent COVID-19. Sequencing used peripheral blood. The chain recombines TRBV2 with TRBJ1-6; a possible D gene is TRBD1 (5 bases). CDR3 in DNA: TGTGCCAGCAGTGTTAGGAGGGACTCACCCCTCCACTTT. Translating gives CASSVRRDSPLHF.